The entry below gives a single T cell receptor beta chain sequence along with its context. Its antigen target is currently unknown. The sample holds no much larger clone one base away, and base qualities are not on file. This specimen belongs to a study of blood T cell repertoires in COVID-19 (TCRdb year 2020). About the full investigation: Samples covering the acute and convalescent phases of COVID-19 were provided by collaborators in the United States, Italy and Spain. Nearly every sample came with metadata listing a de-identified subject ID, COVID-19 status, age in years and sex. The repertoires were released in a freely available public database intended as a resource for research on the immune response to SARS-CoV-2. The material from the prospective study consisted of cDNA or gDNA derived from T cells, B-cell-depleted T cells, or PBMCs. Where available, HLA class I and class II types were obtained from metadata supplied by the sample provider rather than from assay-based typing. Deeply sampled blood TCRbeta repertoires from subjects exposed to, actively infected with, or recovered from COVID-19 were included in the dataset. Samples were obtained from the ongoing ImmuneRACE study (first 160 participants) and from some 1,300 subjects provided by 6 global collaborators. Points the paper makes about the study in general: The quantity of clinical and demographic metadata differed by source and by participant and was supplied without curation.

TCRbeta CDR3 regions were amplified from genomic DNA by means of the immunoSEQ Assay, a bias-controlled multiplex PCR. The authors' pipeline ran thus. The number of nucleated cells in each sample was estimated by amplification of reference gene primers within the assay. To quantify the absolute abundance of each unique TCRbeta CDR3 rearrangement, sequence reads were collapsed and filtered. Productive Simpson clonality was computed per sample as the square root of Simpson's diversity index over productive rearrangements. TCRdb obtained this table from immuneACCESS and retained in-frame rearrangements with V and J assigned. These tables miss some clones; where compared with another copy, unresolved V genes account for less than half of the shortfall, and the remainder is unexplained. The D gene and trimming were derived from the DNA, and the V and J assignments and clone size from that table. This sample gives some 140,000 clones in total; roughly four fifths of them show up just once. The top ten clonotypes cover around 13% of the sample.

CDR1 and CDR2 are drawn from the germline V gene (reference sequence): SGHNT, YYREEE. A distance of 14 bases separates the germline ends of V and J, which lose 4 bases and 2 bases respectively. The CDR3 runs 15 amino acids, cysteine and phenylalanine included. The sequence is cut down to CDR3 DNA, 45 bases in frame from base 1. Whole blood was collected in K2EDTA tubes by collaborating institutions according to the institutions' own protocols. For TCRbeta analysis, collaborators shipped samples as frozen whole blood, isolated PBMCs, or DNA extracted from either of those sample types. The receptor was derived from a man aged 80 or over with acute or convalescent COVID-19. The sequence joins TRBV5-4 to TRBJ2-3; D gene: possibly TRBD2, on 5 matching bases. The sequencing input was peripheral blood. The sequenced DNA is TGTGCCAGCAGCGCCCAGGCGGGTTACACAGATACGCAGTATTTT. Its translation is CASSAQAGYTDTQYF.